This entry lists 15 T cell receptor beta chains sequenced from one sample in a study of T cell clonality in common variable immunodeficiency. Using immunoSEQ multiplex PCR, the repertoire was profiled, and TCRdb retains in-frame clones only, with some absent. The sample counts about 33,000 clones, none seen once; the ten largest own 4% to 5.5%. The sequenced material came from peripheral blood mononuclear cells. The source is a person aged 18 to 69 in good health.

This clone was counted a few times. Incomplete CDR3 DNA: TGTGCCAGCAGCTTAAGTCAGGGCTCCTACAATGAG. This translates into CASSLSQGSYNE. From start to end, the CDR3 is CASSLSQGSYNEQFF. This sequence joins TRBV7-9 and TRBJ2-1, with D possibly TRBD1 on 5 matching bases. With the read ending 3 residues before the CDR3 end, the germline J gene is used to fill in that end. The CDR3 runs 15 residues. Germline CDR1 is SEHNR and CDR2 is FQNEAQ (reference sequence). Trimming cost V 2 bases and J 0 bases, with 8 bases left between them.

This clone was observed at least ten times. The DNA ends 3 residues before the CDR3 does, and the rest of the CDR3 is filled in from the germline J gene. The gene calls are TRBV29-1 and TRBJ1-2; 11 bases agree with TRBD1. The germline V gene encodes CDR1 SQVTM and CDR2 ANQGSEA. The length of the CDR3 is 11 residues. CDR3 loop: CSLGTGGGYTF. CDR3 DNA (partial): TGCAGCCTCGGGACAGGGGGAGGC.

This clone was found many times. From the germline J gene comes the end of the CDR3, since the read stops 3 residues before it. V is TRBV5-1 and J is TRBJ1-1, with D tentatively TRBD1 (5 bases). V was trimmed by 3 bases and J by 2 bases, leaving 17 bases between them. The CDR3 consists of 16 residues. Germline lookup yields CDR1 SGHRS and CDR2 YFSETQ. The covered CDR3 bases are TGCGCCAGCAGCTCTCCGAAGGGGCATCTAAACACTGAA. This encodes CASSSPKGHLNTE. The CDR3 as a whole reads CASSSPKGHLNTEAFF.

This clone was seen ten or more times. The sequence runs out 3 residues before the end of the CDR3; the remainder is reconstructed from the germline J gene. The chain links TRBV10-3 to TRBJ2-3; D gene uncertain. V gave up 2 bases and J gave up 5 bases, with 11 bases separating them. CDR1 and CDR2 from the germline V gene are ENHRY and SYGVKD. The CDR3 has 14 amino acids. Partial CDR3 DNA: TGTGCCATCAGTGAGGGGCAAGATAAAGATACG. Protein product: CAISEGQDKDT. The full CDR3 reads CAISEGQDKDTQYF.

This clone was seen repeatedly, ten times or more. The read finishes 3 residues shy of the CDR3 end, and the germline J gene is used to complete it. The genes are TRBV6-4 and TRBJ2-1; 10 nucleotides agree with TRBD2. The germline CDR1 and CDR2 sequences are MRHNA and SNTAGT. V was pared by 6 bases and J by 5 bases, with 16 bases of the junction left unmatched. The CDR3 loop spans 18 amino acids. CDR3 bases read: TGTGCCAGCAGGGACGGACTAGCGGACCCCGGAAGGCACAATGAG. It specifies CASRDGLADPGRHNE. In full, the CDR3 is CASRDGLADPGRHNEQFF.

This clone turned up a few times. The CDR3 region is CASSHSGGRSNQPQHF. The CDR3 bases that were read are TGTGCCAGCTCCCACTCCGGGGGGAGAAGCAATCAGCCC. The V gene is TRBV18, the J gene TRBJ1-5, with D possibly TRBD1 on 5 matching bases. Read data end 3 residues before the CDR3 end; the end is taken from the germline J gene. The V and J ends lost 6 bases and 1 base respectively, with 16 bases between them. This CDR3 is built from 16 residues. Germline V gives CDR1 KGHSH, CDR2 LQKENI.

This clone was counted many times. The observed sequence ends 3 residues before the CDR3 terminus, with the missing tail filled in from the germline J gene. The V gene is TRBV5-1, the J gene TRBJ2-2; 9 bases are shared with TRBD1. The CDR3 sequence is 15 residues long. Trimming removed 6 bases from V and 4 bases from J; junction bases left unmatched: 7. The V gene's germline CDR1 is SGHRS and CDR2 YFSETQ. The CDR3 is CASNPGTGPTGELFF. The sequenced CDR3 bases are TGCGCCAGCAACCCCGGGACAGGGCCCACCGGGGAG.

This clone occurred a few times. Partial CDR3 DNA: TGTGCCAGCAGCTTAGTTGGCTCTAGCACAGATACC. Encoded protein: CASSLVGSSTDT. The CDR3 in its entirety is CASSLVGSSTDTQYF. The chain is built from TRBV7-9 and TRBJ2-5; TRBD2 might be the D (5 bases). The read is 3 residues too short to cover the CDR3 end, so that end is filled in from the germline J gene. The CDR3 runs to 15 residues. Germline values: CDR1 SEHNR, CDR2 FQNEAQ (reference sequence).

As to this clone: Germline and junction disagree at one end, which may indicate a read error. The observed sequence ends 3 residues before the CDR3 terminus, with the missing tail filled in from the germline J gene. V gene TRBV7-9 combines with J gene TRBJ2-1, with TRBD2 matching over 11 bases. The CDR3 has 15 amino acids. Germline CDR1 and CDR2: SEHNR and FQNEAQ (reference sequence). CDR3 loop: CSSSSPGLADNEQFF. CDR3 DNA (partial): TGTTCCAGCAGCTCTCCGGGACTAGCGGACAATGAG. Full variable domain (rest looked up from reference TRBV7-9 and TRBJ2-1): DTGVSQNPRHKITKRGQNVTFRCDPISEHNRLYWYRQTLGQGPEFLTYFQNEAQLEKSRLLSDRFSAERPKGSFSTLEIQRTEQGDSAMYLCSSSSPGLADNEQFFGPGTRLTVL.

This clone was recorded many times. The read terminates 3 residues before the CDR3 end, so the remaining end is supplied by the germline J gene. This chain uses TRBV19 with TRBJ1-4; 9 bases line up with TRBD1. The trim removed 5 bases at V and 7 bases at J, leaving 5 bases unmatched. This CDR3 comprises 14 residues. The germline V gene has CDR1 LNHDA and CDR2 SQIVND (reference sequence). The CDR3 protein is CASSSTGGGEKLFF. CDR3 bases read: TGTGCCAGTAGTTCGACAGGGGGGGGTGAAAAA.

The CDR3: CASSLGGQSEQFF. CDR3 bases read: TGTGCCAGCAGCTTAGGGGGACAATCTGAG. This sequence joins TRBV11-2 and TRBJ2-1; tentatively, D is TRBD1 (6 bases). The read comes to an end 3 residues before the CDR3 does, leaving the germline J gene to fill in the end. The CDR3 length is 13 residues. From germline, CDR1 is SGHAT and CDR2 FQNNGV. V lost 1 base to trimming and J lost 9 bases, with 10 bases between them.

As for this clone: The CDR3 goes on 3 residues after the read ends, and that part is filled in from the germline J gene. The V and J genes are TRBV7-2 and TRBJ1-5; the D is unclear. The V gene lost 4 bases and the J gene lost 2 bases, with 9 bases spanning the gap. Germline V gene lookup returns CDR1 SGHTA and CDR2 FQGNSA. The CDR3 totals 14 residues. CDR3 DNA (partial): TGTGCCAGCAGCTCTAGACGGGGCAATCAGCCC. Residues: CASSSRRGNQP. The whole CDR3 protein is CASSSRRGNQPQHF.

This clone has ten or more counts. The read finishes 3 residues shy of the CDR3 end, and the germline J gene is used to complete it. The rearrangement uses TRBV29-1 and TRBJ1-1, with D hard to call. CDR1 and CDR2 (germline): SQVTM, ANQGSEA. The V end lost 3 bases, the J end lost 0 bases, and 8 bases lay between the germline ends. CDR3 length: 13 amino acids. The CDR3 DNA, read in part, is TGCAGCGTTGACAGTAACATGAACACTGAA. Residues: CSVDSNMNTE. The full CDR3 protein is CSVDSNMNTEAFF.

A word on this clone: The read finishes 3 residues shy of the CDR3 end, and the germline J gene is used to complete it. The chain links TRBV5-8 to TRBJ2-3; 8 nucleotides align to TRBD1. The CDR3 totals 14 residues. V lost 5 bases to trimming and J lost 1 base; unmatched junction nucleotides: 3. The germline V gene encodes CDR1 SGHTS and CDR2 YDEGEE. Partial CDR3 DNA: TGTGCCAGCAGACCGGGACAGGGCACAGATACG. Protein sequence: CASRPGQGTDT. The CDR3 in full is CASRPGQGTDTQYF.

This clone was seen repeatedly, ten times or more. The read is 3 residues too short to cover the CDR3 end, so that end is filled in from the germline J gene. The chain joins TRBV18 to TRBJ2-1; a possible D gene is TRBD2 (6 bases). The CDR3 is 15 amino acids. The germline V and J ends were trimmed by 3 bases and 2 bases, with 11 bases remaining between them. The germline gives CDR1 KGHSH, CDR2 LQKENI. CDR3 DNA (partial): TGTGCCAGCTCACCGGGTACTAGCACCTACAATGAG. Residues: CASSPGTSTYNE. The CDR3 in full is CASSPGTSTYNEQFF.